What follows is one T cell receptor (beta chain) and its context. This sample was taken from a study of blood T cell repertoires in COVID-19. Across the study: PBMCs, B-cell-depleted T cells, or T cells were the source of the cDNA or gDNA that made up the material.

Trimming pared 5 bases from V and 7 bases from J, leaving 12 bases between. Per the germline V gene, CDR1 is SGHAT and CDR2 is FQNNGV. This CDR3 is 14 amino acids long. In the original analysis: Estimation of nucleated cell counts was performed using reference gene primer amplification. TCRdb keeps only in-frame clones here, not all; method: immunoSEQ multiplex PCR. D and trimming were read from the DNA, whereas the V and J calls and clone size are those reported in that table. The sample includes 150,000 or so clones, 88% of them seen just once. This receptor was obtained from a woman between 65 and 79 years old with acute or convalescent COVID-19. The V and J genes are TRBV11-2 and TRBJ1-6; a possible D gene is TRBD1 (6 bases). What was sequenced was peripheral blood. In nucleotides, the CDR3 is TGTGCCAGCAGCCGGGGAGGGGGAAATTCACCCCTCCACTTT. As protein: CASSRGGGNSPLHF.